The 27 T cell receptor beta chains in this list originate from one sample, sequenced in a study of spatial heterogeneity in lung cancer. Study conclusions and caveats: Expanded alpha and beta TCR counts within tumors tracked tumor mutation counts.

Time point defined: sample taken at primary tumor resection. No antigen is known for these receptors. Each CDR3 protein is one row after TCRdb ran MiXCR on the 5' RACE reads. The table shows 2,500 or so distinct CDR3 sequences, with 5.5% to 6% occurring only once. Sample: lung tumor tissue, taken at surgery. Source of these receptors: a male donor with early-stage non-small cell lung cancer.

This clonotype came up many times. This beta chain was picked up by a library intended for alpha chains and is off target, so its count carries little meaning. This chain uses TRBV7-3 with TRBJ2-1, with D possibly matching TRBD2 (5 bases). V lost 3 bases to trimming and J lost 10 bases, with 13 bases between them. Germline V gene data show CDR1 as SGHTA and CDR2 as FQGTGA. There are 13 residues in the CDR3. As DNA, the CDR3 is TGTGCCAGCAGCTTGGGAGCCCTAAGGGAGCAGTTCTTC. Translating it yields CASSLGALREQFF.

This clonotype was recorded at least ten times. Because the library targeted alpha chains, this beta chain is an off-target read whose size means little. V and J are TRBV7-2 and TRBJ2-5; D may be TRBD1 (5 bases). The CDR3 runs 14 residues. The V end was cut by 1 base, the J end by 5 bases, with 11 bases between. Germline V gene sequence: CDR1 SGHTA, CDR2 FQGNSA. CDR3 bases: TGTGCCAGCAGCTTAGGGGGCGCGACGGAGACCCAGTACTTC. Its translation: CASSLGGATETQYF.

By share, this clonotype counts as large. Within a library made for alpha chains, this beta chain is off target, and its count is uninformative. The chain combines TRBV7-9 with TRBJ2-5; a possible D gene is TRBD1 (5 bases). The CDR3 sequence is 13 residues long. In germline, CDR1 is SEHNR, CDR2 FQNEAQ (reference sequence). Trimming removed 3 bases from V and 2 bases from J, with 7 bases in between. The CDR3 sequence: CASSFNRQETQYF. The CDR3 DNA reads TGTGCCAGCAGCTTCAACAGGCAAGAGACCCAGTACTTC.

This clonotype is labeled large. A library prepared for alpha chains yielded this beta chain as an off-target read; its size is of little meaning. The J gene is TRBJ2-1, the V gene TRBV11-2; D gene ambiguous. Trimming removed 3 bases from V and 2 bases from J, with 8 bases in between. This CDR3 comprises 14 residues. Germline V lookup: CDR1 SGHAT, CDR2 FQNNGV. CDR3 in DNA: TGTGCCAGCAGCTTCGACTCCCCCTACAATGAGCAGTTCTTC. Residues: CASSFDSPYNEQFF. Supplemented by reference TRBV11-2 and TRBJ2-1, the full variable domain reads EAGVAQSPRYKIIEKRQSVAFWCNPISGHATLYWYQQILGQGPKLLIQFQNNGVVDDSQLPKDRFSAERLKGVDSTLKIQPAKLEDSAVYLCASSFDSPYNEQFFGPGTRLTVL.

The table lists this clonotype with a few counts. Since the library was made to target alpha chains, this beta chain is a stray read and its abundance is not meaningful. The rearrangement links TRBV12-3 or TRBV12-4 to TRBJ2-3, with 13 nucleotides matching TRBD2. The CDR3 covers 17 residues. V shed 1 base and J 4 bases; nucleotides not matched to a gene: 5. CDR3: CASSLEVGLAGSDTQYF. The CDR3 bases are TGTGCCAGCAGTTTAGAGGTGGGACTAGCGGGGTCAGATACGCAGTATTTT.

This clonotype is termed large. A library made for alpha chains picked up this beta chain off target, so its size means little. V is TRBV20-1 and J is TRBJ2-7, with a weak D call TRBD1 (6 bases). The CDR3 sequence is 13 residues long. Germline V CDR1 and CDR2: DFQATT, SNEGSKA (reference sequence). Between the trimmed V and J ends, which lost 5 bases and 2 bases, there was a span of 13 bases. The CDR3 bases are TGCAGTGCTGCTACAGGGAATGCCTACGAGCAGTACTTC. Protein sequence: CSAATGNAYEQYF.

This clonotype has at least ten counts. The library was prepared for alpha chains; this beta chain is a stray read, so its frequency means little. The chain employs TRBV6-5 and TRBJ1-2; D perhaps matches TRBD1 (5 bases). Germline V lookup: CDR1 MNHEY, CDR2 SVGAGI. V was trimmed by 6 bases and J by 6 bases, leaving 20 bases between them. The CDR3 runs to 15 residues. DNA of the CDR3: TGTGCCAGCAGCCCCCCGGGAGGGGCTATTAATGGCTACACCTTC. Its translation is CASSPPGGAINGYTF.

This clonotype rates as medium-sized. Because the library targeted alpha chains, this beta chain is an off-target read whose size means little. V gene TRBV5-6 combines with J gene TRBJ2-3; D tentatively reads TRBD1 or TRBD2 (7 bases each). This CDR3 comprises 16 residues. Germline lookup yields CDR1 SGHDT and CDR2 YYEEEE. V lost 1 base and J 4 bases, leaving 16 bases between the germline ends. Written as DNA, the CDR3 is TGTGCCAGCAGCTTGAGGGGGGGACAGCGGTCAGATACGCAGTATTTT. Its translation: CASSLRGGQRSDTQYF.

This clonotype was seen at least ten times. This beta chain was picked up by a library intended for alpha chains and is off target, so its count carries little meaning. The genes are TRBV7-8 and TRBJ2-1, with D hard to call. V was clipped by 4 bases and J by 11 bases, with 12 bases between them. Germline CDR1 SGHVS, CDR2 FQNEAQ. This CDR3 region has 12 residues. The CDR3 here is CASSSTGPKQFF. Here the CDR3 DNA reads TGTGCCAGCAGCTCAACCGGGCCCAAGCAGTTCTTC.

This clonotype is medium-sized (0.01 to 0.1%) in the sample. This beta chain came through as a stray read in a library set up for alpha chains, and its size says little. The CDR3 reads CASSERETQYF. CDR3 coding DNA: TGTGCCAGCAGTGAAAGAGAGACCCAGTACTTC. The chain uses TRBV6-1 and TRBJ2-5, with D hard to call. The germline gives CDR1 MNHNS, CDR2 SASEGT. V lost 2 bases to trimming and J lost 4 bases, with 2 bases between them. The CDR3 is made up of 11 amino acids.

In this sample, this clonotype turned up many times. This beta chain is off target for a library built for alpha chains, so its abundance means little. This chain joins TRBV9 and TRBJ2-5, with TRBD2 matching 8 bases. Germline V gene data show CDR1 as SGDLS and CDR2 as YYNGEE. The junction had 1 base not matched to a gene; V was cut back by 0 bases and J by 3 bases. The CDR3 consists of 14 residues. CDR3 residues: CASSVGSGEETQYF. The CDR3 bases are TGTGCCAGCAGCGTAGGTAGCGGGGAAGAGACCCAGTACTTC.

This clonotype was observed at least ten times. Because the library targeted alpha chains, this beta chain is an off-target read whose size means little. The rearrangement joins TRBV28 to TRBJ2-5, with 7 bases identical to TRBD2. The CDR3 is made up of 12 amino acids. CDR1 is MDHEN, CDR2 SYDVKM, per germline. With V trimmed by 8 bases and J by 5 bases, 5 bases remained unmatched. CDR3 loop: CASSSGKETQYF. As DNA, the CDR3 is TGTGCCAGCTCAAGCGGGAAGGAGACCCAGTACTTC.

By share, this clonotype counts as medium-sized. This beta chain turned up in a library designed for alpha chains; as an off-target read, its abundance says little. The chain employs TRBV9 and TRBJ2-7; 14 bases line up with TRBD2. The germline CDR1 and CDR2 sequences are SGDLS and YYNGEE. This CDR3 contains 16 residues. The ends lost 4 bases at V and 5 bases at J; junction bases unmatched: 8. CDR3: CASSPRTSGRRDEQYF. The DNA of the CDR3 is TGTGCCAGCAGCCCCCGGACTAGCGGGAGGCGCGACGAGCAGTACTTC.

By sample share, this clonotype is medium-sized. The library was designed around alpha chains, so this beta chain is a stray read whose abundance carries little weight. CDR3 bases: TGTGCCAGCAGCCTGCCACCCTCTAACTATGGCTACACCTTC. Residues: CASSLPPSNYGYTF. The chain employs TRBV6-2 or TRBV6-3 and TRBJ1-2; the D is unclear. This CDR3 contains 14 residues. V lost 6 bases and J 0 bases, leaving 11 bases between the germline ends. Germline-derived CDR1 and CDR2 are MNHEY and SVGEGT.

This clonotype is medium-sized (0.01 to 0.1%) by share. This beta chain appears as a stray read in a library generated for alpha chains; its size is not informative. The chain recombines TRBV7-9 with TRBJ2-1; no firm D call. Trimming stripped 5 bases from V and 2 bases from J, with 10 bases between. The CDR3 sequence is 14 residues long. Germline V gene lookup returns CDR1 SEHNR and CDR2 FQNEAQ (reference sequence). The CDR3 region is CASSLNEPYNEQFF. For the CDR3, the DNA is TGTGCCAGCAGCCTCAATGAGCCCTACAATGAGCAGTTCTTC.

This clonotype rates as medium-sized. Found in a library prepared for alpha chains, this beta chain is an off-target read, and its abundance has little meaning. This chain joins TRBV6-2 or TRBV6-3 and TRBJ2-7; 8 nucleotides line up with TRBD1. The germline V gene encodes CDR1 MNHEY and CDR2 SVGEGT. The CDR3 is 15 amino acids. Trimming at V came to 8 bases and at J to 5 bases, leaving 14 bases not matched to a gene. The CDR3 spells CASATGTGLLHEQYF. CDR3 DNA sequence: TGTGCCAGCGCAACCGGGACAGGTTTATTGCACGAGCAGTACTTC.

In this sample, this clonotype turned up a few times. This beta chain represents an off-target read in a library built for alpha chains; its size is of limited meaning. This chain joins TRBV7-2 and TRBJ2-1, with TRBD2 matching 9 bases. V was clipped by 1 base and J by 4 bases; unmatched bases: 5. The germline V gene encodes CDR1 SGHTA and CDR2 FQGNSA. The length of the CDR3 is 16 residues. The chain's CDR3 is CASSLVATSGYNEQFF. CDR3 DNA sequence: TGTGCCAGCAGCTTAGTTGCGACTAGCGGATACAATGAGCAGTTCTTC.

This clonotype was seen at least ten times. Since it is a stray read in a library aimed at alpha chains, this beta chain has a size that is not meaningful. CDR3 loop: CASSWALEGYTF. CDR3 bases: TGTGCCAGCAGTTGGGCTTTGGAGGGCTACACCTTC. The genes are TRBV12-3 or TRBV12-4 and TRBJ1-2; no definite D call. Trimming removed 4 bases at V and 8 bases at J, with 11 bases between. This CDR3 comprises 12 residues.

This clonotype is medium-sized. This beta chain came through as a stray read in a library set up for alpha chains, and its size says little. The V and J genes are TRBV7-2 and TRBJ2-7, with 7 positions matching TRBD1. The CDR3 totals 15 residues. From germline, CDR1 is SGHTA and CDR2 FQGNSA. Losses at the gene ends were 5 bases for V and 0 bases for J; bases not matched to a gene: 7. DNA for the CDR3: TGTGCCAGCAGCGGCCCCGGGACAGTCTCCTACGAGCAGTACTTC. This sequence encodes CASSGPGTVSYEQYF.

By proportion, this clonotype is large (0.1 to 1%). This beta chain is a stray read from a library made for alpha chains; its abundance is not meaningful. The chain employs TRBV19 and TRBJ1-5; tentatively, D is TRBD1 (6 bases). The CDR3 consists of 17 residues. CDR1 and CDR2 from the germline V gene are LNHDA and SQIVND (reference sequence). Trimming removed 6 bases from V and 2 bases from J, with 20 bases in between. The CDR3 DNA follows: TGTGCCAGTAGAGGGGGGGCGCGCTCCTGGCGCAATCAGCCCCAGCATTTT. Translated, it gives CASRGGARSWRNQPQHF.

This clonotype is categorized as medium-sized. As an off-target read in a library built for alpha chains, this beta chain has a frequency of little significance. The chain combines TRBV12-3 or TRBV12-4 with TRBJ2-2, with D perhaps assigned TRBD1 or TRBD2 (6 bases each). With 3 bases removed from V and 0 bases from J, the gap between germline ends came to 11 bases. The CDR3 is 16 residues long. The CDR3 region has the DNA TGTGCCAGCAGTTTGGGGGGCCCGCCGAACACCGGGGAGCTGTTTTTT. Amino acid sequence: CASSLGGPPNTGELFF.

This clonotype was picked up a small number of times. Since it is a stray read in a library aimed at alpha chains, this beta chain has a size that is not meaningful. The genes are TRBV18 and TRBJ1-5, with TRBD1 matching 9 bases. From germline, CDR1 is KGHSH and CDR2 LQKENI. The CDR3 consists of 15 residues. V was pared by 3 bases and J by 4 bases, with 4 bases of the junction left unmatched. This CDR3 is CASSPDRGGNQPQHF. CDR3 sequence (DNA): TGTGCCAGCTCACCGGACAGGGGAGGGAATCAGCCCCAGCATTTT.

This clonotype appeared many times. This beta chain was picked up by a library intended for alpha chains and is off target, so its count carries little meaning. This chain links TRBV6-2 or TRBV6-3 with TRBJ2-1; 8 positions agree with TRBD1. After removal of 1 base from V and 0 bases from J, the junction contained 2 bases not matched to a gene. The CDR3 covers 16 residues. Germline CDR1 and CDR2: MNHEY and SVGEGT. CDR3: CASSYYGQGSYNEQFF. The CDR3 coding sequence is TGTGCCAGCAGTTACTACGGACAGGGCTCCTACAATGAGCAGTTCTTC.

There are a few counts of this clonotype. This beta chain was picked up by a library intended for alpha chains and is off target, so its count carries little meaning. The chain uses TRBV12-3 or TRBV12-4 and TRBJ2-1; TRBD2 agrees at 8 bases. Trimming took 3 bases from V and 3 from J; bases not matched to a gene: 4. The CDR3 extends over 15 amino acids. CDR3 DNA: TGTGCCAGCAGTTTTGAACGGGGGGGCTACAATGAGCAGTTCTTC. It is translated as CASSFERGGYNEQFF.

By share of the sample, this clonotype is medium-sized. This beta chain is a stray sequence in a library constructed for alpha chains; its clone size is not meaningful. The rearrangement joins TRBV28 to TRBJ1-2; D call uncertain. V was trimmed by 6 bases and J by 0 bases, leaving 5 bases between them. The CDR3 length is 12 residues. Germline CDR1 MDHEN, CDR2 SYDVKM. This CDR3 is CASSGPNYGYTF. DNA for the CDR3: TGTGCCAGCAGCGGCCCTAACTATGGCTACACCTTC.

By its share, this clonotype is medium-sized (0.01 to 0.1%). Being off target in a library aimed at alpha chains, this beta chain has a size of little meaning. The chain recombines TRBV7-6 with TRBJ2-2; 7 bases fit TRBD1. Trimming at V came to 4 bases and at J to 3 bases, leaving 5 bases not matched to a gene. The CDR3 sequence is 15 residues long. Germline V gene data show CDR1 as SGHVS and CDR2 as FNYEAQ. The CDR3 coding sequence is TGTGCCAGCAGCTCAGACAGGGCTTACACCGGGGAGCTGTTTTTT. Encoded protein: CASSSDRAYTGELFF.

In its sample, this clonotype is medium-sized (0.01 to 0.1%). For a library built for alpha chains, this beta chain is a stray read; little rests on its size. The J gene is TRBJ2-1, the V gene TRBV7-2; 13 bases are shared with TRBD2. Germline V gene sequence: CDR1 SGHTA, CDR2 FQGNSA. J was trimmed by 9 bases and V by 9 bases; bases with no gene match: 11. The CDR3 extends over 15 amino acids. The CDR3 DNA reads TGTGCCAGTGGGGGCGGGACTAGCGGGAAACTTGAGCAGTTCTTC. It is translated as CASGGGTSGKLEQFF.